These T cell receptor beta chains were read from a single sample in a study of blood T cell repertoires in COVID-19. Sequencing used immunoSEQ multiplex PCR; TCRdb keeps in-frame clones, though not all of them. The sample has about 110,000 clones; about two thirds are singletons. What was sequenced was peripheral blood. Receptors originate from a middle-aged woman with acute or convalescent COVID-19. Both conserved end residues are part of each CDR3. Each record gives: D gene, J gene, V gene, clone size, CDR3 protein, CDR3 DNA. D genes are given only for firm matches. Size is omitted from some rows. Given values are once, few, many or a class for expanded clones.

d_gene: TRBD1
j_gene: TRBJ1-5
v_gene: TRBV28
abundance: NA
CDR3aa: CASRKTGASNQPQHF
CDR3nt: TGTGCCAGCAGAAAGACAGGGGCCAGCAATCAGCCCCAGCATTTT

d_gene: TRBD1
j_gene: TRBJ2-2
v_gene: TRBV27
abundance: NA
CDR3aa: CASRRTGDTGELFF
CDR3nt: TGTGCCAGCAGGAGGACAGGGGACACCGGGGAGCTGTTTTTT

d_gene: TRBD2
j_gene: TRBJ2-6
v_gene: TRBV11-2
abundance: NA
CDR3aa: CASSLEGTWGGDSGANVLTF
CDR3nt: TGTGCCAGCAGCTTAGAAGGGACGTGGGGGGGAGATTCTGGGGCCAACGTCCTGACTTTC

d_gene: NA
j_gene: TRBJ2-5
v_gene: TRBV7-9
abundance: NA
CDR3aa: CASSPGGQETQYF
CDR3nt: TGTGCCAGCAGCCCCGGTGGCCAAGAGACCCAGTACTTC

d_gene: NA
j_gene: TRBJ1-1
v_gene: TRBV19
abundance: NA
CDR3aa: CASYGWRNTEAFF
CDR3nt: TGTGCCAGTTACGGGTGGAGGAACACTGAAGCTTTCTTT

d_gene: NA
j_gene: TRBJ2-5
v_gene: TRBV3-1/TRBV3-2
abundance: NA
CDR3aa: CASSQSQGYQETQYF
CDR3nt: TGTGCCAGCAGCCAATCTCAGGGGTACCAAGAGACCCAGTACTTC

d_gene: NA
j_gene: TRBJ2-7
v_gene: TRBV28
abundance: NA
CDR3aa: CASTRQGTPYEQYF
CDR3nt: TGTGCCAGCACCAGGCAGGGAACCCCCTACGAGCAGTACTTC

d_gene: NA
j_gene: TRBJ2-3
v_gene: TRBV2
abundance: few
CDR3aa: CASGPYTDTQYF
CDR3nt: TGTGCCAGCGGCCCATACACAGATACGCAGTATTTT

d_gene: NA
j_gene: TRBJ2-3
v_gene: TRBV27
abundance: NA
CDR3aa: CASSLSPWRGSDTQYF
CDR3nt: TGTGCCAGCAGTTTATCGCCTTGGAGAGGATCAGATACGCAGTATTTT

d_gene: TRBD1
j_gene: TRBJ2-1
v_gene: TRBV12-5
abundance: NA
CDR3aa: CASGFEQGESNEQFF
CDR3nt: TGTGCTAGTGGTTTTGAGCAGGGGGAATCCAATGAGCAGTTCTTC

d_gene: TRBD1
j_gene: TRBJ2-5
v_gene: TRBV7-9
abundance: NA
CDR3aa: CASSPDTGVETQYF
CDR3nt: TGTGCCAGCAGCCCTGACACAGGGGTAGAGACCCAGTACTTC

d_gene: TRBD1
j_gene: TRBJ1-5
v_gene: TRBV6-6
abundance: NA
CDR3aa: CASSRGGTGGLKPQHF
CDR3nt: TGTGCCAGCAGCCGGGGGGGGACAGGGGGCTTGAAGCCCCAGCATTTT

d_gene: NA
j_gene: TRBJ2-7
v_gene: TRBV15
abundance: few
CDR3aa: CATSINPGLSYEQYF
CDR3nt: TGTGCCACCAGCATCAACCCGGGACTGTCCTACGAGCAGTACTTC

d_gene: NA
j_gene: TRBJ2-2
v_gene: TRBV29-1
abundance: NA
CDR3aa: CSGRNTGELFF
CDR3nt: TGCAGCGGGAGGAACACCGGGGAGCTGTTTTTT

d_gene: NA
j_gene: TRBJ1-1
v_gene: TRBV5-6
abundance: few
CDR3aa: CASSLKQHEAFF
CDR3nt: TGTGCCAGCAGCTTGAAACAGCATGAAGCTTTCTTT

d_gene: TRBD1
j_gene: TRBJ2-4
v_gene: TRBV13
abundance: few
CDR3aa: CASRKTGGRENIQYF
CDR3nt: TGTGCCAGCAGAAAGACAGGGGGTAGAGAAAACATTCAGTACTTC

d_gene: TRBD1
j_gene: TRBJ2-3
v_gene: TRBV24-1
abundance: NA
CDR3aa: CATSDLGQGIDTQYF
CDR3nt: TGTGCCACCAGTGATTTGGGACAGGGGATAGATACGCAGTATTTT

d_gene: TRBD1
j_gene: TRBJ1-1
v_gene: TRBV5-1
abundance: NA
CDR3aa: CASSLQGRNTEAFF
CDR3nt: TGCGCCAGCAGCCTACAGGGGAGGAACACTGAAGCTTTCTTT

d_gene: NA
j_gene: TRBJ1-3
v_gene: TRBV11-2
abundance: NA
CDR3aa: CASSLTGGILDGNTIYF
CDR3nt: TGTGCCAGCAGCTTAACGGGGGGGATTCTCGATGGAAACACCATATATTTT

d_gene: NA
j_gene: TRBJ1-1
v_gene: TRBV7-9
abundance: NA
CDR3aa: CASSLARENTEAFF
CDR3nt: TGTGCCAGCAGCTTAGCGAGGGAGAACACTGAAGCTTTCTTT

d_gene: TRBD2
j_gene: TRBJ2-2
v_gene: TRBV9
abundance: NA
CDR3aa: CASSLTVVAGGNGELFF
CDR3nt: TGTGCCAGCAGCCTCACCGTGGTAGCGGGGGGGAACGGGGAGCTGTTTTTT

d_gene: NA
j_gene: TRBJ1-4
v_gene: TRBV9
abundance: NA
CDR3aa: CASSVGAGSQEKLFF
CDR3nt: TGTGCCAGCAGCGTGGGGGCAGGGTCCCAAGAAAAACTGTTTTTT

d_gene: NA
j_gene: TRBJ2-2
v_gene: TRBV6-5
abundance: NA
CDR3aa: CASSYPDFGELFF
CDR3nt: TGTGCCAGCAGTTACCCTGACTTCGGGGAGCTGTTTTTT